Listed here is a single T cell receptor beta chain. This sample is part of a study of blood T cell repertoires in COVID-19. Study in general: From T cells, B-cell-depleted T cells, or PBMCs came the material, which was cDNA or gDNA.

There are 13 residues in the CDR3. V shed 5 bases and J shed 6 bases, with 10 bases lying between them. The data were produced by immunoSEQ multiplex PCR, yet TCRdb's version contains in-frame clones alone and is incomplete. This sample has about 120,000 clones, with about 86% found just once. The sequenced material came from peripheral blood. V is TRBV12-3 or TRBV12-4 and J is TRBJ2-2; D gene unclear. This receptor was taken from a woman between 45 and 65 years old with active or convalescent COVID-19. The CDR3 is CASSPGLSGELFF. DNA of the CDR3: TGTGCCAGCAGTCCAGGTTTATCCGGGGAGCTGTTTTTT.